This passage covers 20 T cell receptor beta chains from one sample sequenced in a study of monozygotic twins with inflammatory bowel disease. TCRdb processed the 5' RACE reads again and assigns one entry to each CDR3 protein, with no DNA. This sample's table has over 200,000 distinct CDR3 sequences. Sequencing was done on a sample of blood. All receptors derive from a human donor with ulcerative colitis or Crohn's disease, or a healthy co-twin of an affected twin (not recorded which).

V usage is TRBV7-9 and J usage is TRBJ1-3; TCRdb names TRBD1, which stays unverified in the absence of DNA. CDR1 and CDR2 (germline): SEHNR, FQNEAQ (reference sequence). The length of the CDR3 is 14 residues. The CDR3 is CASSLDRPGNTIYF.

CDR3 region: CASREGATTDTQYF. V and J are TRBV7-2 and TRBJ2-3; the TCRdb D gene call, TRBD1, has no DNA to confirm it. The CDR3 runs to 14 residues. The germline gives CDR1 SGHTA, CDR2 FQGNSA.

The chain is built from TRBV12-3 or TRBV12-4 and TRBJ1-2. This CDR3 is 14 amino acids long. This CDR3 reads CASSLGELLYGYTF.

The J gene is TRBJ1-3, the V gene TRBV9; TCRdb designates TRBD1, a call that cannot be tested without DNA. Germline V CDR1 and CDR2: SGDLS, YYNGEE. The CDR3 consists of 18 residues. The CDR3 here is CASSGGTGGPTSGNTIYF.

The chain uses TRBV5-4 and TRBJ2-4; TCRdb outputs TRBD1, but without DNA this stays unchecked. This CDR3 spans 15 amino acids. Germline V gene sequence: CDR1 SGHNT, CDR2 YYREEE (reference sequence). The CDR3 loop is CASSVSGTEKNIQYF.

The CDR3 spells CSARDRRTATNEQFF. The rearrangement links TRBV20-1 to TRBJ2-1; the TCRdb call, TRBD1, lacks DNA for checking. The CDR3 sequence is 15 residues long. Germline lookup yields CDR1 DFQATT and CDR2 SNEGSKA (reference sequence).

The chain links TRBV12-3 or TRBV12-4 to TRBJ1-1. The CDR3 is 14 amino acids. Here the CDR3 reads CASSFLHGNTEAFF.

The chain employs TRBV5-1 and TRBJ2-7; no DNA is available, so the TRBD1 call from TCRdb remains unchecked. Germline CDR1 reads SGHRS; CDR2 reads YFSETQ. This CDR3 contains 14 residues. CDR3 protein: CASSFSGDGYEQYF. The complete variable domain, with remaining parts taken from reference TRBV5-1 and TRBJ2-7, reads KAGVTQTPRYLIKTRGQQVTLSCSPISGHRSVSWYQQTPGQGLQFLFEYFSETQRNKGNFPGRFSGRQFSNSRSEMNVSTLELGDSALYLCASSFSGDGYEQYFGPGTRLTVT.

The CDR3 spells CASFSGGDREQFF. The chain uses TRBV6-6 and TRBJ2-1; TCRdb proposes TRBD2, but this gene call is untestable without DNA. Germline V gives CDR1 MNHNY, CDR2 SVGAGI (reference sequence). The CDR3 is 13 residues long.

The chain's CDR3 is CASSHGGNYEQYF. This rearrangement joins TRBV4-1 to TRBJ2-7; checking the TCRdb D call of TRBD1 is not possible without DNA. The germline gives CDR1 MGHRA, CDR2 YSYEKL. The CDR3 runs 13 residues.

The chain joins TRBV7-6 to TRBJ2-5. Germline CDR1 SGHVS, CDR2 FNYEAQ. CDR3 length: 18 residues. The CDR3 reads CASSLDPAVGGDEETQYF. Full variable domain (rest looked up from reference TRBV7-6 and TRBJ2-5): GAGVSQSPRYKVTKRGQDVALRCDPISGHVSLYWYRQALGQGPEFLTYFNYEAQQDKSGLPNDRFSAERPEGSISTLTIQRTEQRDSAMYRCASSLDPAVGGDEETQYFGPGTRLLVL.

Here the CDR3 reads CASSPWTGDGNEQFF. This chain connects TRBV5-5 to TRBJ2-1; TCRdb lists TRBD1, though no DNA is available to test this call. The CDR3 runs to 15 residues. Per germline, CDR1 SGHKS and CDR2 YYEKEE (reference sequence).

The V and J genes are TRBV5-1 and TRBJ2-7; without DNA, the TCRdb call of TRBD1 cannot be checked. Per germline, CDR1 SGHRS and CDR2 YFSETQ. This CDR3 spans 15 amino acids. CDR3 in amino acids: CASSLGSRGIYEQYF.

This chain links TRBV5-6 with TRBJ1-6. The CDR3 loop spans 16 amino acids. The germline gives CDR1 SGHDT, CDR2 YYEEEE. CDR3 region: CASSLAGASRRSPLHF.

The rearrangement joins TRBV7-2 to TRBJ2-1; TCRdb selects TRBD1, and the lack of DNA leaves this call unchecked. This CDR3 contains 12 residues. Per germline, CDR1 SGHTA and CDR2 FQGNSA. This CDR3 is CASSLSRGEQFF.

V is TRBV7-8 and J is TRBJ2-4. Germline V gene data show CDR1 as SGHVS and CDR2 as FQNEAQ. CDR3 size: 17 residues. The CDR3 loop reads CASSPIRYSDAKNIQYF.

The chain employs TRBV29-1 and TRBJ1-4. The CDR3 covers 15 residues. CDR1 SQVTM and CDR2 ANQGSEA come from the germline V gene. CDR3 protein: CSVKVYGSTNEKLFF.

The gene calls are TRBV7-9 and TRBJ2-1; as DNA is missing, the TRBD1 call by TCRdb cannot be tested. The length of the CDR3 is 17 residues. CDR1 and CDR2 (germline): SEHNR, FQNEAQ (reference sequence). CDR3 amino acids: CASSPDRGQLAGSEQFF.

The CDR3: CASTPGPKETQYF. This sequence joins TRBV5-1 and TRBJ2-5; TCRdb returns TRBD1, unconfirmable since there is no DNA. The CDR3 spans 13 residues. Germline V gives CDR1 SGHRS, CDR2 YFSETQ.

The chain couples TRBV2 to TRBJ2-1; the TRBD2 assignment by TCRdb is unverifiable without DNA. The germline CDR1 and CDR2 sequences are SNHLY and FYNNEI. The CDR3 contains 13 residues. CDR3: CASSVSEAGEQFF. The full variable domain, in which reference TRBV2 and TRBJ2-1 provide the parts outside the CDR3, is EPEVTQTPSHQVTQMGQEVILRCVPISNHLYFYWYRQILGQKVEFLVSFYNNEISEKSEIFDDQFSVERPDGSNFTLKIRSTKLEDSAMYFCASSVSEAGEQFFGPGTRLTVL.